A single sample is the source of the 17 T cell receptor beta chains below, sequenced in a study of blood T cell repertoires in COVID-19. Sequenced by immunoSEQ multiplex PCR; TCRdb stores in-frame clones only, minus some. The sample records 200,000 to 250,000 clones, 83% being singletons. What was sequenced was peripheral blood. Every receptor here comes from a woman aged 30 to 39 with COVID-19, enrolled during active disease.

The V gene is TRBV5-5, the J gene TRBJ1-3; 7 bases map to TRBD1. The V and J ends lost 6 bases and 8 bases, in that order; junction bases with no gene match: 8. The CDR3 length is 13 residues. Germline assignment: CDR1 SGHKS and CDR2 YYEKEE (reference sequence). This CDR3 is CASNLDRADTIYF. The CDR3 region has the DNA TGTGCCAGCAACCTAGACAGGGCAGACACCATATATTTT.

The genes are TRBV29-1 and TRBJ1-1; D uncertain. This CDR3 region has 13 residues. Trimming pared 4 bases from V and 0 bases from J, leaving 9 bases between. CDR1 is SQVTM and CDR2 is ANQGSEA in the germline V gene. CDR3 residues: CSVAWQVNTEAFF. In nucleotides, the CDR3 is TGCAGCGTTGCGTGGCAGGTGAACACTGAAGCTTTCTTT. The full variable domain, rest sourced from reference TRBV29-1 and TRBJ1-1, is SAVISQKPSRDICQRGTSLTIQCQVDSQVTMMFWYRQQPGQSLTLIATANQGSEATYESGFVIDKFPISRPNLTFSTLTVSNMSPEDSSIYLCSVAWQVNTEAFFGQGTRLTVV.

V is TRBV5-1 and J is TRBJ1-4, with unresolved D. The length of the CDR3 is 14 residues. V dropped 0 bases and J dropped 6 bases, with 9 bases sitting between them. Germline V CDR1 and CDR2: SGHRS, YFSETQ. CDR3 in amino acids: CASSLESAYEKLFF. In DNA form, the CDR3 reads TGCGCCAGCAGCTTGGAAAGCGCTTATGAAAAACTGTTTTTT. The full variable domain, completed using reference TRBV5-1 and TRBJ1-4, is KAGVTQTPRYLIKTRGQQVTLSCSPISGHRSVSWYQQTPGQGLQFLFEYFSETQRNKGNFPGRFSGRQFSNSRSEMNVSTLELGDSALYLCASSLESAYEKLFFGSGTQLSVL.

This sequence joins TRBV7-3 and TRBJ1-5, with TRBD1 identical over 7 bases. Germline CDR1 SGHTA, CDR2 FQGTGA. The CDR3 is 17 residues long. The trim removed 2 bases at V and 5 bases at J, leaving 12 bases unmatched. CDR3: CASSLHSDRVGYQPQHF. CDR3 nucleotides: TGTGCCAGCAGCTTACATTCCGACAGGGTTGGGTATCAGCCCCAGCATTTT.

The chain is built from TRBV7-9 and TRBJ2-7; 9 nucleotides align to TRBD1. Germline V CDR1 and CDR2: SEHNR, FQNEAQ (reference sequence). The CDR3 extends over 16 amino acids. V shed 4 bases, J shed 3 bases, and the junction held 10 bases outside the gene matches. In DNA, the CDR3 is TGTGCCAGCAGCTACAGACCGGGACAGGGCCTCTACGAGCAGTACTTC. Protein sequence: CASSYRPGQGLYEQYF.

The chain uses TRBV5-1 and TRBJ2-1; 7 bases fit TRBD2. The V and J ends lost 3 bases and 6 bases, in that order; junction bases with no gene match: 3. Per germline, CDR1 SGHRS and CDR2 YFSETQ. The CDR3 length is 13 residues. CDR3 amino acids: CASSSLAANEQFF. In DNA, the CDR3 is TGCGCCAGCAGCTCGCTAGCGGCCAATGAGCAGTTCTTC.

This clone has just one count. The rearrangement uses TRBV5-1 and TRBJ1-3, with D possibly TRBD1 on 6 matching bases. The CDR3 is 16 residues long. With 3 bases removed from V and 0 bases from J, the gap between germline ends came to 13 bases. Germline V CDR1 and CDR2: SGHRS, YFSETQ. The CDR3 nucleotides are TGCGCCAGCAGCTCCCTACAGGGTTCCTCTGGAAACACCATATATTTT. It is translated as CASSSLQGSSGNTIYF. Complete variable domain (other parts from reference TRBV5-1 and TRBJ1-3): KAGVTQTPRYLIKTRGQQVTLSCSPISGHRSVSWYQQTPGQGLQFLFEYFSETQRNKGNFPGRFSGRQFSNSRSEMNVSTLELGDSALYLCASSSLQGSSGNTIYFGEGSWLTVV.

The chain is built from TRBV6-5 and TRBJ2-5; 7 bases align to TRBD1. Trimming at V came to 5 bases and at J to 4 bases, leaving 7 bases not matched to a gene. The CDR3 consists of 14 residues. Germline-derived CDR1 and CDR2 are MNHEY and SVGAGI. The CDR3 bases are TGTGCCAGCAGTCACGACAGGGTTCCAGAGACCCAGTACTTC. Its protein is CASSHDRVPETQYF.

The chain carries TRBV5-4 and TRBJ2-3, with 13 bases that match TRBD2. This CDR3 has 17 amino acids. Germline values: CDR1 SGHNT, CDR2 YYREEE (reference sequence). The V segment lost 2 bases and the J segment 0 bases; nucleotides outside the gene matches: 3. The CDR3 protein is CASSFPGLAGSTDTQYF. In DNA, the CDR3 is TGTGCCAGCAGCTTCCCGGGACTAGCGGGAAGCACAGATACGCAGTATTTT.

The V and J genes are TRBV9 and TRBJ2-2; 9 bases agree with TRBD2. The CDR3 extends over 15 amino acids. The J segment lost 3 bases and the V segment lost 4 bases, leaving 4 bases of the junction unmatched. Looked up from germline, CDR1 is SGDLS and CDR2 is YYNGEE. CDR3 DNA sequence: TGTGCCAGCAGCCTACGACTAGCGGACACCGGGGAGCTGTTTTTT. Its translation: CASSLRLADTGELFF.

CDR3 sequence (DNA): TGTGCCAGCAGCCAGAAAGCAGGGGTAGACGGTTATGGCTACACCTTC. It yields the protein CASSQKAGVDGYGYTF. The gene calls are TRBV3-1 (or the pseudogene TRBV3-2) and TRBJ1-2; perhaps TRBD1 as D (6 bases). The V and J ends lost 3 bases and 5 bases respectively, with 19 bases between them. Germline loops: CDR1 LGHDT, CDR2 YNNKEL (reference sequence). The CDR3 is 16 residues long.

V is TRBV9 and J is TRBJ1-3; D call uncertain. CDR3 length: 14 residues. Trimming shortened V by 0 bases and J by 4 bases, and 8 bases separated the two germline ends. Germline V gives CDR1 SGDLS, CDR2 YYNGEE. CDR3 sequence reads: CASSVAGVGNTIYF. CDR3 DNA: TGTGCCAGCAGCGTAGCGGGAGTAGGAAACACCATATATTTT.

The CDR3 coding sequence is TGTGCCAGCAGTGAAGGACTAGCGGGAGGGTTTTGGGAGACCCAGTACTTC. Translated: CASSEGLAGGFWETQYF. The chain uses TRBV6-1 and TRBJ2-5; 14 nucleotides match TRBD2. With 1 base clipped from V and 5 bases from J, the junction kept 6 bases outside the gene matches. CDR1 MNHNS and CDR2 SASEGT come from the germline V gene. The CDR3 extends over 17 amino acids.

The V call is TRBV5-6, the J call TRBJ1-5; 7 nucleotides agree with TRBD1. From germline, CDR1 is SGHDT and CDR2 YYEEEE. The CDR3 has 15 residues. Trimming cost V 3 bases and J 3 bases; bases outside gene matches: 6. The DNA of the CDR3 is TGTGCCAGCAGCTACGGGACAGCACACAATCAGCCCCAGCATTTT. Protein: CASSYGTAHNQPQHF.

In DNA, the CDR3 is TGTGCCAGCACGGGGTCTTTAGGGAATGTCAATGAGCAGTTCTTC. Translating it yields CASTGSLGNVNEQFF. V usage is TRBV6-5 and J usage is TRBJ2-1, with a tentative D call TRBD2 (5 bases). This CDR3 spans 15 amino acids. Germline-derived CDR1 and CDR2 are MNHEY and SVGAGI. V was clipped by 7 bases and J by 6 bases, with 19 bases between them.

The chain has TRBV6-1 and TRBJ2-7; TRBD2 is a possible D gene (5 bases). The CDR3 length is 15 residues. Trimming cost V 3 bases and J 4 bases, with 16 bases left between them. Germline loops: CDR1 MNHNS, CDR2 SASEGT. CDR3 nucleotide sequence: TGTGCCAGCAGTGAGGATTCCGGGTGGAGGTACGAGCAGTACTTC. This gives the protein CASSEDSGWRYEQYF.

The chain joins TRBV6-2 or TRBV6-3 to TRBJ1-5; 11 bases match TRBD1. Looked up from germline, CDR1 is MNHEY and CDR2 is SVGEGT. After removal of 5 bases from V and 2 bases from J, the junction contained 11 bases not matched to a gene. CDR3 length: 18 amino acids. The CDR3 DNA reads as TGTGCCAGCAGTCGTCAACTGGGACAGGGGGGCGGCAATCAGCCCCAGCATTTT. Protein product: CASSRQLGQGGGNQPQHF.